This T cell receptor beta chain was recorded in a study of regulatory T cells in long-lasting Graves disease. General study findings and limits: Patients with persistent disease showed a bias toward TRBV28, TRBJ1-2 and TRBJ2-5.

Sample time point: newly diagnosed GD, antithyroid drugs for less than 3 months. PBMCs were the source of the RNA used for TCR sequencing. CDR1 SEHNR and CDR2 FQNEAQ come from the germline V gene (reference sequence). This CDR3 has 15 residues. V shed 5 bases and J shed 2 bases, with 13 bases lying between them. Concerning this clonotype: As yet, its antigen is unknown.

Through Arm-PCR of CDR3 regions and iRepertoire HTBI primers, TCR beta libraries were built. TCRdb processed the multiplex PCR reads anew with MiXCR; each CDR3 protein has one entry. The sample lists around 500,000 distinct CDR3 sequences; around 15% were seen once. This sample was shared with a second study, whose subject was T cells in Graves' hyperthyroidism and ophthalmopathy. From that study: The study based diagnoses on clinical symptoms, serum thyroxine and TRAb, thyroid ultrasound and orbital computed tomography.

The sequence derives from a woman in her forties or fifties with Graves disease. The chain employs TRBV7-9 and TRBJ1-3; possible D gene TRBD1, 6 bases. The material was peripheral blood mononuclear cells (PBMCs), obtained at new diagnosis, from a patient treated with antithyroid drugs. CDR3 in amino acids: CASSLNRVAGNTIYF. CDR3 coding DNA: TGTGCCAGCAGCCTAAACAGGGTCGCTGGAAACACCATATATTTT. Full variable domain (rest looked up from reference TRBV7-9 and TRBJ1-3): DTGVSQNPRHKITKRGQNVTFRCDPISEHNRLYWYRQTLGQGPEFLTYFQNEAQLEKSRLLSDRFSAERPKGSFSTLEIQRTEQGDSAMYLCASSLNRVAGNTIYFGEGSWLTVV.